Reported below is one T cell receptor (beta chain). This entry is derived from a study of cytomegalovirus exposure and HLA in healthy donors. PCR was performed using 60 Vbeta and 13 Jbeta primers. The repertoire was sequenced with immunoSEQ multiplex PCR; TCRdb's copy has only in-frame clones and lacks some. The sample shows about 140,000 clones, around 80% of them seen only once. Sample: PBMCs. This TCR was recovered from a man aged 35-49 years in good health and CMV-seronegative.

This chain's CDR3 is CASSPSGVSQYF. The CDR3 DNA sequence: TGTGCCAGCAGTCCCTCCGGTGTTTCCCAGTACTTC. The chain combines TRBV28 with TRBJ2-7, with D hard to call. The V gene lost 5 bases and the J gene lost 10 bases, with 15 bases spanning the gap. CDR3 length: 12 residues. Germline V gene lookup returns CDR1 MDHEN and CDR2 SYDVKM.